This T cell receptor (beta chain) derives from a study of T cells in Graves' hyperthyroidism and ophthalmopathy. Study details: Any treatment followed the collection of peripheral blood at initial diagnosis.

RNA transcripts provided the source from which TCR beta CDR3 regions were amplified. With the HTBI primer set, the TCR CDR3 went through a first round of RT-PCR. TCRdb reanalysed the multiplex PCR reads using MiXCR and keeps one entry per CDR3 protein. The table records around 200,000 distinct CDR3 sequences, approximately 16% of them present only once. Germline V gives CDR1 SEHNR, CDR2 FQNEAQ (reference sequence). V lost 5 bases and J 3 bases, leaving 22 bases between the germline ends. This CDR3 has 17 amino acids. Whole-study findings and limits: Ophthalmopathy could be told apart from stable hyperthyroidism with a 13 V-J model.

In its sample, this clonotype was seen many times. Its antigen is undetermined. Criteria for exclusion of patients were uncontrolled infection, other autoimmune disease, pregnancy or lactation. Sequencing was carried out using blood. The chain uses TRBV7-9 and TRBJ2-5, with D perhaps TRBD1 or TRBD2 (6 bases each). The origin of this receptor is a man aged 35-49 years with Graves' hyperthyroidism. The CDR3 reads CASSPRGGGRREETQYF. The CDR3 nucleotides read TGTGCCAGCAGCCCCCGAGGTGGGGGGCGAAGAGAAGAGACCCAGTACTTC.